The present TCR beta chain was sequenced within a study of cytotoxic CD8 clonotypes in ibrutinib-treated CLL. The overall study: The subjects consisted of about 10 relapsed/refractory and around 15 treatment-naive individuals, with fewer than 18 IGHV unmutated.

Study-level findings and limits: Before falling back toward baseline at progression, clonality had risen at the time of ibrutinib response. Sustained-remission patients were sampled at one set of times and progressing patients at different ones.

This clone was picked up a small number of times. Its specificity is unknown. The length of the CDR3 is 14 residues. The germline V and J ends were trimmed by 5 bases and 8 bases, with 18 bases remaining between them. Germline lookup yields CDR1 SGHTA and CDR2 FQGTGA. The repertoire was sequenced with immunoSEQ multiplex PCR; TCRdb's copy has only in-frame clones and lacks some. Of hundreds of thousands of clones in the sample, roughly 73% were seen once. This receptor was identified in a human donor with chronic lymphocytic leukemia. The rearrangement uses TRBV7-3 and TRBJ1-2; D perhaps matches TRBD1 (5 bases). Material: PBMCs, obtained after 12 months of ibrutinib treatment. CDR3 bases: TGTGCCAGCAGCGCAATCCCCGGGACGTCGGGCTACACCTTC. This gives the protein CASSAIPGTSGYTF.